One sample yielded the 2 T cell receptor beta chains listed below, sequenced in a study of response to subunit inactivated influenza vaccine. TCRdb used MiXCR to reprocess the RT-PCR reads, holding one entry per CDR3 protein. The sample carries fewer than 350,000 distinct CDR3 sequences, 21% recorded once. The sample was PBMCs from blood, taken approximately 22 months after vaccination. The source is a man aged 45 to 70 who received an inactivated influenza vaccine.

This sequence joins TRBV5-4 and TRBJ2-2; D gene uncertain. Germline CDR1 reads SGHNT; CDR2 reads YYREEE (reference sequence). This CDR3 comprises 14 residues. The CDR3 DNA is TGTGTCACCGCTGCGACGGCGAACACCGGGGAGCTGTTTTTT. Its translation: CVTAATANTGELFF.

The chain employs TRBV29-1 and TRBJ1-2; D gene unclear. V shed 6 bases and J shed 6 bases, with 17 bases lying between them. The length of the CDR3 is 13 residues. CDR1 and CDR2 (germline): SQVTM, ANQGSEA. For the CDR3, the DNA is TGCAGCGTGGCCGGTAGGGCGGGAGATGGCTACACCTTC. Residues: CSVAGRAGDGYTF.